Given below is one T cell receptor (beta chain) in context. The data are from a study of control samples from healthy donors and cancer patients. Sequenced by immunoSEQ multiplex PCR; TCRdb stores in-frame clones only, minus some. Of 97,000 or so clones listed, 92% are singletons. This CDR3 contains 15 residues. Germline V gives CDR1 MNHEY, CDR2 SVGAGI. V was trimmed by 6 bases and J by 5 bases, leaving 19 bases between them. The rearrangement links TRBV6-5 to TRBJ2-5, with D perhaps being TRBD1 or TRBD2 (5 bases each). Sequencing input: blood. The origin of this receptor is a woman in her late teens or twenties in good health. CDR3 DNA: TGTGCCAGCAGGCGTGTCTGGGACGCATGGGAGACCCAGTACTTC. Residues: CASRRVWDAWETQYF.